This T cell receptor beta chain was captured in a study of T cell changes during pregnancy in multiple sclerosis. Assay: immunoSEQ multiplex PCR; the TCRdb copy retains only in-frame clones and omits some. Here the sample spans around 57,000 clones, around 92% being singletons. Looked up from germline, CDR1 is LNHDA and CDR2 is SQIVND (reference sequence). The CDR3 spans 13 residues. Trimming pared 4 bases from V and 7 bases from J, leaving 11 bases between. The sequence derives from a female donor in good health, enrolled as a control in a pregnancy study. This chain uses TRBV19 with TRBJ1-3; D is unclear. The material was peripheral blood, obtained in the third trimester of pregnancy. CDR3 sequence reads: CASSTPEYNTIYF. The CDR3 DNA is TGTGCCAGTAGTACCCCGGAGTACAACACCATATATTTT.